The T cell receptor beta chain under discussion was sequenced for a study of blood T cells in healthy people across ages. Study-level results: Among long-lived donors, naive CD4+ cells were more numerous and diversity higher than in aged donors.

Regarding this clonotype: Its antigen is unidentified.

V lost 6 bases and J 4 bases, leaving 21 bases between the germline ends. CDR3 length equals 15 residues. Germline CDR1 and CDR2: DFQATT and SNEGSKA (reference sequence). PCR was performed a second time for roughly 7 to 11 cycles using a sample-barcoded 5' primer and a J-beta primer mix. One entry per CDR3 protein results from TCRdb running MiXCR on the 5' RACE reads. The sample consists of about 720,000 distinct CDR3 sequences, 25% of them appearing once. These same data were also listed under a study on T cells of mothers and their children.

Sequencing was carried out using blood. The TCR originated in a boy younger than 18 in good health. This rearrangement joins TRBV20-1 to TRBJ1-1, with D perhaps matching TRBD1 (5 bases). The CDR3 loop reads CSANRPGLTSTEAFF. The CDR3 DNA reads as TGCAGTGCAAATCGTCCGGGGCTTACGAGCACTGAAGCTTTCTTT.